These T cell receptor beta chains were read from a single sample in a study of T cell changes during pregnancy in multiple sclerosis. Only in-frame clones appear in the TCRdb table, and some are missing; sequencing was by immunoSEQ multiplex PCR. This sample has 35,000 to 45,000 clones; more than 85% occur once, and the top ten carry roughly 1.9%. The specimen comprised CD4+ T cells from peripheral blood mononuclear cells, sampled after pregnancy. The receptors derive from a female donor in good health, enrolled as a control in a pregnancy study. CDR3s include the opening cysteine and the closing phenylalanine or tryptophan. A D gene is named only where the DNA matches it firmly. The listing skips clone size in some rows; elsewhere it reads once, few, many or a size class.

d_gene	v_gene	j_gene	abundance	CDR3aa	CDR3nt
TRBD1	TRBV29-1	TRBJ2-3	few	CSVLGQENTDTQYF	TGCAGCGTTCTTGGACAGGAAAACACAGATACGCAGTATTTT
TRBD2	TRBV28	TRBJ2-5	-	CASSLRLAGMETQYF	TGTGCCAGCAGTTTACGACTAGCGGGAATGGAGACCCAGTACTTC
-	TRBV5-1	TRBJ1-3	-	CASSTQQGGGNTIYF	TGCGCCAGCAGCACCCAACAGGGCGGTGGAAACACCATATATTTT
TRBD2	TRBV12-5	TRBJ2-1	-	CASGLVLAGGINEQFF	TGTGCTAGTGGTTTGGTACTAGCGGGAGGGATTAATGAGCAGTTCTTC
TRBD1	TRBV7-9	TRBJ2-7	-	CASSPIQDRVYEQYF	TGTGCCAGCAGCCCAATACAGGACAGGGTGTACGAGCAGTACTTC
TRBD2	TRBV6-1	TRBJ2-1	-	CASRATSGARGEQFF	TGTGCCAGCAGGGCGACTAGCGGGGCTAGGGGTGAGCAGTTCTTC
-	TRBV6-6	TRBJ2-3	-	CASILSGVGTQYF	TGTGCCAGCATTCTTTCCGGAGTCGGTACGCAGTATTTT
-	TRBV11-2	TRBJ1-2	-	CASSLDGGGFNYGYTF	TGTGCCAGCAGCTTAGACGGGGGGGGGTTTAACTATGGCTACACCTTC
TRBD1	TRBV27	TRBJ1-2	-	CASSRGQGAYGYTF	TGTGCCAGCAGTAGAGGACAGGGGGCCTATGGCTACACCTTC
-	TRBV6-5	TRBJ2-3	-	CASEKPGTDTQYF	TGTGCCAGCGAGAAACCGGGCACAGATACGCAGTATTTT
-	TRBV7-2	TRBJ2-7	-	CASSLGEYEQYF	TGTGCCAGCAGCTTAGGGGAGTACGAGCAGTACTTC
-	TRBV4-2	TRBJ2-4	-	CASSQFGVAKNIQYF	TGTGCCAGCAGCCAATTCGGAGTAGCCAAAAACATTCAGTACTTC
TRBD1	TRBV5-8	TRBJ1-5	-	CASSFDRGGQPQHF	TGTGCCAGCAGCTTCGACAGGGGAGGTCAGCCCCAGCATTTT
TRBD2	TRBV5-1	TRBJ2-5	-	CASSLLASGGETQYF	TGCGCCAGCAGCTTGCTAGCTAGCGGTGGGGAGACCCAGTACTTC
TRBD2	TRBV6-4	TRBJ2-1	-	CASSDSSGSYNEQFF	TGTGCCAGCAGTGACTCTAGCGGGAGTTACAATGAGCAGTTCTTC
-	TRBV28	TRBJ2-5	-	CASSFGSQETQYF	TGTGCCAGCAGTTTTGGTAGCCAAGAGACCCAGTACTTC
TRBD2	TRBV5-1	TRBJ2-1	-	CASTHPRQGKETSGRTYYNEQFF	TGCGCCAGCACCCATCCCCGGCAGGGGAAGGAGACTAGCGGGAGGACATACTACAATGAGCAGTTCTTC
-	TRBV7-9	TRBJ1-4	-	CASSLSGSEKLFF	TGTGCCAGCAGCTTATCCGGGAGTGAAAAACTGTTTTTT
-	TRBV5-1	TRBJ1-2	few	CASRLQSNYGYTF	TGCGCCAGCAGGCTACAGAGCAACTATGGCTACACCTTC
TRBD2	TRBV2	TRBJ2-5	-	CASSEALRLAGVSETQYF	TGTGCCAGCAGTGAAGCGCTTCGACTAGCGGGAGTTTCAGAGACCCAGTACTTC
TRBD2	TRBV7-2	TRBJ2-1	-	CASPTSFDYNEQFF	TGTGCCAGTCCGACTAGCTTCGACTACAATGAGCAGTTCTTC
TRBD2	TRBV28	TRBJ2-3	-	CASRRLADGTDTQYF	TGTGCCAGCAGGAGACTAGCGGACGGCACAGATACGCAGTATTTT
-	TRBV27	TRBJ2-1	-	CASSLGGLSEQFF	TGTGCCAGCAGTTTAGGCGGCTTGAGTGAGCAGTTCTTC
-	TRBV7-6	TRBJ2-3	-	CASSLGGPTDTQYF	TGTGCCAGCAGCTTGGGGGGACCCACAGATACGCAGTATTTT
TRBD2	TRBV7-9	TRBJ2-5	-	CASNPGTSGQETQYF	TGTGCCAGCAACCCCGGGACTAGCGGGCAAGAGACCCAGTACTTC
-	TRBV6-1	TRBJ1-6	-	CASRDTGFVGPLHF	TGTGCCAGCAGGGATACAGGGTTCGTCGGACCCCTCCACTTT
-	TRBV7-2	TRBJ2-5	-	CASTFRETQYF	TGTGCCAGCACCTTCCGAGAGACCCAGTACTTC
TRBD1	TRBV19	TRBJ2-7	once	CASKGDRGSYEQYF	TGTGCCAGTAAGGGGGACAGGGGCTCCTACGAGCAGTACTTC
-	TRBV4-3	TRBJ1-1	-	CASSQDLNQGRAFF	TGCGCCAGCAGCCAAGATCTAAATCAGGGGAGAGCTTTCTTT
-	TRBV7-3	TRBJ2-5	-	CASSSPPRLTQYF	TGTGCCAGCAGCTCACCTCCCCGGTTGACCCAGTACTTC
TRBD1	TRBV5-4	TRBJ2-7	-	CASSLRTGEYEQYF	TGTGCCAGCAGCTTGAGGACAGGGGAATACGAGCAGTACTTC
TRBD1	TRBV28	TRBJ2-7	-	CASSRDRGRDEQYF	TGTGCCAGCAGCCGGGACAGGGGGCGCGACGAGCAGTACTTC
TRBD1	TRBV25-1	TRBJ2-7	-	CASSDRDRGLYEQYF	TGTGCCAGCAGTGACCGGGACAGGGGCCTATACGAGCAGTACTTC
TRBD1	TRBV6-5	TRBJ1-2	once	CASSRTGGGYGYTF	TGTGCCAGCAGCCGGACAGGGGGAGGGTATGGCTACACCTTC
-	TRBV5-6	TRBJ1-4	-	CASSLVPSQTNEKLFF	TGTGCCAGCAGCTTGGTGCCTTCACAAACTAATGAAAAACTGTTTTTT
TRBD1	TRBV19	TRBJ1-2	-	CASSPTPGQGIYTF	TGTGCCAGTAGTCCCACCCCGGGACAGGGAATCTACACCTTC
-	TRBV6-1	TRBJ2-1	-	CASSPTSSYNEQFF	TGTGCCAGCAGTCCGACAAGCTCCTACAATGAGCAGTTCTTC
-	TRBV27	TRBJ2-3	-	CASSIIGGTDTQYF	TGTGCCAGCAGTATAATAGGGGGCACAGATACGCAGTATTTT
TRBD1	TRBV5-1	TRBJ2-3	-	CASSLAQGDTDTQYF	TGCGCCAGCAGCTTGGCTCAGGGGGACACAGATACGCAGTATTTT
-	TRBV30	TRBJ2-1	-	CAWSFRYNEQFF	TGTGCCTGGAGTTTTAGATACAATGAGCAGTTCTTC
TRBD2	TRBV19	TRBJ2-3	-	CASSALADLDTQYF	TGTGCCAGTAGTGCCCTAGCGGACCTAGATACGCAGTATTTT
TRBD1	TRBV7-2	TRBJ2-7	-	CASSPGTDYEQYF	TGTGCCAGCAGCCCTGGGACAGACTACGAGCAGTACTTC
-	TRBV6-5	TRBJ1-2	-	CASTGLGLAGYTF	TGTGCCAGCACGGGCTTGGGACTCGCTGGCTACACCTTC
-	TRBV7-2	TRBJ2-7	-	CASSLGALTYEQYF	TGTGCCAGCAGCTTAGGGGCTCTTACCTACGAGCAGTACTTC
TRBD2	TRBV13	TRBJ2-7	-	CASSLEGTRRSYEQYF	TGTGCCAGCAGCTTAGAAGGGACTAGGCGCTCCTACGAGCAGTACTTC
TRBD2	TRBV28	TRBJ2-2	-	CASRKPGGTGELFF	TGTGCCAGCCGGAAGCCGGGGGGCACCGGGGAGCTGTTTTTT
-	TRBV28	TRBJ1-1	few	CASSGGRNEAFF	TGTGCCAGCAGTGGAGGGCGGAATGAAGCTTTCTTT
-	TRBV19	TRBJ2-7	-	CASSILQGIHTPYEQYF	TGTGCCAGTAGTATTCTCCAGGGAATTCATACACCCTACGAGCAGTACTTC
TRBD2	TRBV18	TRBJ2-1	-	CASSPSGTSLNEQFF	TGTGCCAGCTCTCCTTCAGGGACTAGCTTAAATGAGCAGTTCTTC
TRBD1	TRBV28	TRBJ2-2	-	CASSFWDRENTGELFF	TGTGCCAGCAGTTTTTGGGACAGGGAAAACACCGGGGAGCTGTTTTTT
-	TRBV7-7	TRBJ2-6	-	CASSLVSAQSNSGANVLTF	TGTGCTAGCAGCTTAGTGTCGGCACAGAGTAACTCTGGGGCCAACGTCCTGACTTTC
TRBD2	TRBV7-9	TRBJ2-7	-	CASSLSGAYEQYF	TGTGCCAGCAGCTTGAGCGGGGCCTACGAGCAGTACTTC
TRBD1	TRBV5-1	TRBJ1-1	few	CASSLDRGRWAFF	TGCGCCAGCAGCTTGGACAGGGGGCGTTGGGCTTTCTTT
-	TRBV28	TRBJ1-4	-	CASSPPTGTNEKLFF	TGTGCCAGCAGTCCCCCCACCGGGACTAATGAAAAACTGTTTTTT
-	TRBV5-6	TRBJ1-1	-	CASSLIGNMNTEAFF	TGTGCCAGCAGCTTAATTGGCAACATGAACACTGAAGCTTTCTTT
TRBD2	TRBV5-1	TRBJ2-1	-	CASSMGLAGSLFF	TGCGCCAGCAGCATGGGACTAGCGGGATCCCTGTTCTTC